This note documents a single T cell receptor (beta chain) sequence. This entry is derived from a study of CD8 T cells in Susac syndrome. An input of roughly 0.45 to 1 ug of RNA was subjected to reverse transcription using random hexamers. TCRdb itself ran the immunoSEQ multiplex PCR reads through MiXCR, one entry per CDR3 protein. This sample has 160,000 or so distinct CDR3 sequences, with approximately 93% found just once. This TCR came from a human donor with multiple sclerosis. Material for sequencing was CD4+ T cells from PBMCs.

In DNA, the CDR3 is TGCAGCGTTGGCCAGGCCGGGGAGCTGTTTTTT. This gives the protein CSVGQAGELFF. The gene calls are TRBV29-1 and TRBJ2-2, with D hard to call. Germline CDR1 SQVTM, CDR2 ANQGSEA. Trimming removed 4 bases at V and 6 bases at J, with 6 bases between. This CDR3 is built from 11 residues.